This TCR beta chain originates from a study of blood T cell repertoires in COVID-19. The CDR3 is made up of 11 amino acids. Germline assignment: CDR1 DFQATT and CDR2 SNEGSKA (reference sequence). V was trimmed by 5 bases and J by 7 bases, leaving 10 bases between them. Using immunoSEQ multiplex PCR, the repertoire was profiled, and TCRdb retains in-frame clones only, with some absent. This sample has about 97,000 clones; approximately 90% occur once, and the top ten carry 1.7%. The TCR was taken from a man aged 60-69 years with acute or convalescent COVID-19. Sequenced input: peripheral blood. The V call is TRBV20-1, the J call TRBJ2-3; no definite D call. The CDR3 DNA reads TGCAGTGCTTTCCTATTGAATACGCAGTATTTT. This sequence encodes CSAFLLNTQYF.